A single sample gave rise to the 6 T cell receptor beta chains below, sequenced in a study of siplizumab effects on memory and regulatory T cells. TCRdb's copy holds only in-frame clones and misses some; the assay was immunoSEQ multiplex PCR. The profile shows about 63,000 clones, approximately 87% of them singletons. The sequenced sample was memory CD4+ T cells sorted from blood. The receptors here all came from a human donor in good health.

The chain has TRBV19 and TRBJ2-4; 9 nucleotides align to TRBD2. Trimming cost V 5 bases and J 2 bases; bases outside gene matches: 4. Germline CDR1 reads LNHDA; CDR2 reads SQIVND (reference sequence). CDR3 size: 15 residues. CDR3 DNA: TGTGCCAGTAGTCCCTCTAGCGGGACCAAAAACATTCAGTACTTC. Its protein product is CASSPSSGTKNIQYF. The variable domain in full, with the rest retrieved from reference TRBV19 and TRBJ2-4, is DGGITQSPKYLFRKEGQNVTLSCEQNLNHDAMYWYRQDPGQGLRLIYYSQIVNDFQKGDIAEGYSVSREKKESFPLTVTSAQKNPTAFYLCASSPSSGTKNIQYFGAGTRLSVL.

This clone was counted once. The V and J genes are TRBV4-1 and TRBJ2-1; D is uncertain. This CDR3 has 17 amino acids. CDR1 MGHRA and CDR2 YSYEKL come from the germline V gene. Trimming stripped 3 bases from V and 0 bases from J, with 15 bases between. CDR3 region: CASSHPDRRSSYNEQFF. CDR3 DNA sequence: TGCGCCAGCAGCCACCCAGACCGGCGGAGCTCCTACAATGAGCAGTTCTTC.

The chain has TRBV14 and TRBJ1-2, with 8 positions matching TRBD1. J gave up 5 bases and V 1 base, and 3 bases lay outside the gene matches. CDR1 is SGHDN, CDR2 FVKESK, per germline. The CDR3 has 14 residues. For the CDR3, the DNA is TGTGCCAGCAGCCAAGGACAGGGGAAATATGGCTACACCTTC. Translating gives CASSQGQGKYGYTF.

The chain links TRBV30 to TRBJ1-1, with D hard to call. The CDR3 totals 12 residues. V was clipped by 2 bases and J by 5 bases, with 9 bases between them. Germline V gene sequence: CDR1 GTSNPN, CDR2 SVGIG (reference sequence). CDR3 loop: CAWSSSRTEAFF. CDR3 DNA sequence: TGTGCCTGGAGTTCATCGAGAACTGAAGCTTTCTTT.

This clone was found once. The V gene is TRBV5-6, the J gene TRBJ1-5; no reliable D call. Trimming shortened V by 0 bases and J by 4 bases, and 14 bases separated the two germline ends. CDR1 and CDR2 from the germline V gene are SGHDT and YYEEEE. The CDR3 consists of 16 residues. The chain's CDR3 is CASSLAVGRGNQPQHF. CDR3 nucleotide sequence: TGTGCCAGCAGCTTGGCCGTGGGGAGAGGAAATCAGCCCCAGCATTTT.

The chain is built from TRBV18 and TRBJ1-2; 9 bases are shared with TRBD1. V dropped 7 bases and J dropped 9; count of bases not matched to a gene: 6. The CDR3 covers 12 residues. The germline CDR1 and CDR2 sequences are KGHSH and LQKENI. The CDR3 DNA reads TGTGCCAGCTGCCGGGACAGGGTGAGCTACACCTTC. It specifies CASCRDRVSYTF.